The entry that follows covers one TCR beta chain sequence. This clone came up a few times. It lacks a known antigen. The sample holds no much larger clone one base away, and base qualities are not on file. Library generation was performed with the immunoSEQ multiplex PCR assay. DNA from the cultured and isolated CD4+ T cells underwent TCR beta CDR3 sequencing. From the authors' description of their analysis: Non-productive TCR sequences were discarded, and reads were trimmed to the CDR3 region, with only CDR3s of 7 or more amino acids retained. The MANAFEST web app was used to identify antigen-specific clonotypes by comparing expansion in peptide wells with expansion in reference cultures. For clones to be considered positive, expansion at FDR<0.05 versus reference and all other wells, an odds ratio above 5, and a frequency above 0.1% in two replicate wells were required. Cross-reactive clonotypes were defined as significantly expanded in SARS-CoV-2 spike wells and in at least one common cold coronavirus spike condition. CDR3 similarity was assessed by Levenshtein distance using the stringdist R package, and unrooted trees were constructed with ape in R 3.6.1. Entries here come from immuneACCESS through TCRdb and include only in-frame sequences with V and J called. Some clones fail to appear in such tables; in the studies checked, an unresolved V gene covers under half of the shortfall, and the cause of the remainder is unknown. V and J calls and clone size come straight from that table; D and trimming were deduced from the DNA. The table for this sample lists approximately 15,000 clones; approximately 78% of them were counted only once. The ten top clones hold about 30% of the sample.

To identify antigen-specific CD4+ T cell clonotypes by their expansion, the ViraFEST assay first stimulated PBMC with viral peptide pools and then applied TCR sequencing. After less than eleven days of culture, CD4+ T cells were isolated with the EasySep CD4+ T cell isolation kit. PCR-confirmed SARS-CoV-2 infection had occurred in convalescent patients between March and December 2020, before the Alpha, Beta and Delta variants emerged in the United States. Participants received two doses of either the BNT162b2 or the mRNA-1273 mRNA SARS-CoV-2 vaccine. Each well held 2 million to 2.5 million PBMC cultured in IMDM containing about 5.4% human AB serum, 8 to 10 IU/ml IL-2 and gentamicin, along with about 9.3 ug/ml peptides. On days 3 and 7, half of the culture medium was replaced with fresh IL-2-containing medium. Each peptide stimulation condition was cultured in triplicate wells unless otherwise noted. PBMC were separated from whole blood using Ficoll-Paque Plus gradient centrifugation and were then either cryopreserved at -140C or used fresh. Overlapping peptide pools spanned the spike proteins of SARS-CoV-2 and the common cold coronaviruses HCoV-NL63, HCoV-OC43 and HCoV-229E. Genomic DNA was extracted from cultured CD4+ T cells with the QIAamp micro DNA kit.

These data originate in a study of vaccination effects on CD4 cells after COVID-19 (dated by TCRdb to about 2022). About the full investigation: Samples were taken from three convalescent patients early (day +14) and late (day +241, +227, +161 respectively) after vaccination. The study compared SARS-CoV-2 spike-specific CD4+ TCR repertoires before and after mRNA vaccination in COVID-19 convalescent patients and infection-naive vaccine recipients. Post-vaccine samples across the study were collected a median of 72 days after the second dose, with a range of 14 to 241. The Oncomine TCR Beta short-read assay on an Illumina iSeq 100 was used to sequence cultures from other donors in the study. Altogether, around ten COVID-19 convalescent patients and a handful of SARS-CoV-2-naive healthy vaccine recipients made up the full study. Beyond this particular receptor, the publication reports: The study was limited by a small number of convalescent patients and lacked early post-infection timepoints. Among convalescent patients, the spike-reactive repertoire after vaccination was made up mainly of new vaccine-induced clones that were largely distinct from the clones induced by infection. At late post-vaccination timepoints, both infection-induced and vaccine-induced clones showed marked clonal contraction, consistent with waning T cell responses.

This TCR came from a human donor who had a prior SARS-CoV-2 infection. The specimen was CD4+ T cells from PBMCs cultured with HCoV-NL63 spike peptides, collected after COVID-19 vaccination. Explained via the paper, the cell subset or site label denotes: HCoV-NL63 spike overlapping peptide pool stimulation.

The CDR3 protein sequence reads: CASSYAGAHNQPQHF. DNA sequence: TGTGCCAGCAGTTATGCCGGGGCCCACAATCAGCCCCAGCATTTT. The sequence links TRBV2 to TRBJ1-5; the D segment could be TRBD1, given 5 matching bases. Taken from the germline V gene, the CDR1 and CDR2 loops are SNHLY and FYNNEI. The CDR3, cysteine through phenylalanine, is 15 amino acids long. The DNA shown is the 45-base CDR3, in frame from base 1. Cut back by 5 bases and 3 bases, the V and J ends lie 14 bases apart.